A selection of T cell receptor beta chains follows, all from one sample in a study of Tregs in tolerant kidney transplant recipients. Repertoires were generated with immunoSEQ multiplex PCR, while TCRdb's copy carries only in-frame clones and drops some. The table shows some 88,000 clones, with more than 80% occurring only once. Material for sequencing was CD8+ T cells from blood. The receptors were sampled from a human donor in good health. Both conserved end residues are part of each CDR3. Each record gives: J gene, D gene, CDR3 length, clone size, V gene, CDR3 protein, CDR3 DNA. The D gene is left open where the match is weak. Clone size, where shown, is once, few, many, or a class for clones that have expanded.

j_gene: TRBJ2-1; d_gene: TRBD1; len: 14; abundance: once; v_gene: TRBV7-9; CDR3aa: CASRGTGWVNEQFF; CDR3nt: TGTGCCAGCAGGGGGACAGGGTGGGTCAATGAGCAGTTCTTC
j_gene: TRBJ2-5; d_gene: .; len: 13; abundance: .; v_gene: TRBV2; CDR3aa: CARWGSEGETQYF; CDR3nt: TGTGCCCGGTGGGGTAGCGAAGGGGAGACCCAGTACTTC
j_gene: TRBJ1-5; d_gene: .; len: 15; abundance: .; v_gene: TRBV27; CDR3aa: CASSSVSGGNQPQHF; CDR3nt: TGTGCCAGCAGTTCGGTTTCAGGGGGCAATCAGCCCCAGCATTTT
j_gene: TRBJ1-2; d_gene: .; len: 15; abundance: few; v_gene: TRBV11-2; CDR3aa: CASSLGPGGDYGYTF; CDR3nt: TGTGCCAGCAGCTTAGGACCAGGAGGGGACTATGGCTACACCTTC
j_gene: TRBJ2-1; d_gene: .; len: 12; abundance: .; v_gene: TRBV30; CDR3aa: CAWRPGVYEQFF; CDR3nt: TGTGCCTGGAGACCTGGGGTGTATGAGCAGTTCTTC
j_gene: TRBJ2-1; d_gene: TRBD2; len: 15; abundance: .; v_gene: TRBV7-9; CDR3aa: CASSLAGGTYNEQFF; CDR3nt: TGTGCCAGCAGCCTAGCGGGAGGGACCTACAATGAGCAGTTCTTC
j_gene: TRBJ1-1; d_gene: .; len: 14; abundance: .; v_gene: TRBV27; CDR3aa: CASSLGGSWTEAFF; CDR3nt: TGTGCCAGCAGCCTCGGGGGCTCATGGACTGAAGCTTTCTTT
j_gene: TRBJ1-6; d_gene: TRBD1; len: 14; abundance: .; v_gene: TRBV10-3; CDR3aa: CAAGDSSYNSPLHF; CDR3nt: TGTGCCGCCGGGGACAGCTCCTATAATTCACCCCTCCACTTT
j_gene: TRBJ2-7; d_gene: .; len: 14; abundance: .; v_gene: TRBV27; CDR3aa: CASSLSSGSYEQYF; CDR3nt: TGTGCCAGCAGTTTATCCTCGGGCTCCTACGAGCAGTACTTC
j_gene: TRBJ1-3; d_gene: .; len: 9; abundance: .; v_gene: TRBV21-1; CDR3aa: CANLNTIYF; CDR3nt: TGTGCCAACCTAAACACCATATATTTT
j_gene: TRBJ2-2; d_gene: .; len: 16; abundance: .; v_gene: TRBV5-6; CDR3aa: CASSLEGTANTGELFF; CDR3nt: TGTGCCAGCAGCTTGGAGGGAACAGCGAACACCGGGGAGCTGTTTTTT
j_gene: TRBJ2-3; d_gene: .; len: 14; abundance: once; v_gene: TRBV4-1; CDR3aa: CASSQGVPTDTQYF; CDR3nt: TGCGCCAGCAGCCAGGGTGTACCCACAGATACGCAGTATTTT
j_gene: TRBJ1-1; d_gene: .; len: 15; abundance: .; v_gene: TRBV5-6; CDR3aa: CASSLAWALGTEAFF; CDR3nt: TGTGCCAGCAGCTTGGCCTGGGCGTTAGGCACTGAAGCTTTCTTT
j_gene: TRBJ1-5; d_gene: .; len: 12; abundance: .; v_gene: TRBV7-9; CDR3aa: CASSLGTQPQHF; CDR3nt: TGTGCCAGCAGCTTAGGGACTCAGCCCCAGCATTTT
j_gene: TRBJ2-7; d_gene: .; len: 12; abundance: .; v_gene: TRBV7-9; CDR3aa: CASSLQMNEQYF; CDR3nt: TGTGCCAGCAGCTTACAAATGAACGAGCAGTACTTC
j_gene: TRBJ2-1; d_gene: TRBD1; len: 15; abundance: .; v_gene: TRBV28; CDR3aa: CASSPWTGSYNEQFF; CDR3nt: TGTGCCAGCAGTCCATGGACAGGATCCTACAATGAGCAGTTCTTC
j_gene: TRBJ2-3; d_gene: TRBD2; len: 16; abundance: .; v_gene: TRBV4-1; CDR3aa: CASSQREAGSTDTQYF; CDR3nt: TGCGCCAGCAGCCAGCGAGAAGCGGGATCCACAGATACGCAGTATTTT
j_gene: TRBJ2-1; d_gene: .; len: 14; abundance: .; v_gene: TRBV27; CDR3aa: CASSAPSSYNEQFF; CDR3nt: TGTGCCAGCAGTGCACCTAGCTCCTACAATGAGCAGTTCTTC
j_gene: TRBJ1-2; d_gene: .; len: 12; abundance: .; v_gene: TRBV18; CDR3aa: CASSGPNYGYTF; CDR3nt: TGTGCCAGCTCGGGACCTAACTATGGCTACACCTTC
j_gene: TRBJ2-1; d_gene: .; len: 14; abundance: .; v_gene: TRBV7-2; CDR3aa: CASTSTDSYNEQFF; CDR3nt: TGTGCCAGCACCTCGACAGATTCTTACAATGAGCAGTTCTTC
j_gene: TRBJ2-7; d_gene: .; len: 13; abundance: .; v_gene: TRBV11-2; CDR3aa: CASSLERGLEQYF; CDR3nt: TGTGCCAGCAGCTTAGAGAGGGGGTTAGAGCAGTACTTC
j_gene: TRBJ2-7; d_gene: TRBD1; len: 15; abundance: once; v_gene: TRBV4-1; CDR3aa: CASSQSGQVASEQYF; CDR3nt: TGCGCCAGCAGCCAGAGCGGACAGGTGGCGAGCGAGCAGTACTTC
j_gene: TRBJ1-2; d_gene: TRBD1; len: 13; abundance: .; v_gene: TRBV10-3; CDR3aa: CASGDRGNYGYTF; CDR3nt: TGTGCCAGCGGGGACAGGGGAAACTATGGCTACACCTTC
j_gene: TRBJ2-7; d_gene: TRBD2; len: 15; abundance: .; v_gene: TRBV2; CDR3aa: CASTPGTSGSYEQYF; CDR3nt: TGTGCCAGCACCCCCGGGACTAGCGGGAGTTACGAGCAGTACTTC
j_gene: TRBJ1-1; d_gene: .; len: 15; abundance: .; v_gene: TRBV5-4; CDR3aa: CASSLDRRMNTEAFF; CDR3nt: TGTGCCAGCAGCTTGGATCGGCGGATGAACACTGAAGCTTTCTTT
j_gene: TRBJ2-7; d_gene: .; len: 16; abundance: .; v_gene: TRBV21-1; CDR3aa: CASSGTTGGVSYEQYF; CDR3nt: TGTGCCAGCAGCGGAACGACGGGCGGGGTCTCCTACGAGCAGTACTTC
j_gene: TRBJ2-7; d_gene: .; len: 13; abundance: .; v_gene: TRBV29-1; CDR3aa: CSVGPGSTYEQYF; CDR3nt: TGCAGCGTGGGACCGGGATCCACCTACGAGCAGTACTTC
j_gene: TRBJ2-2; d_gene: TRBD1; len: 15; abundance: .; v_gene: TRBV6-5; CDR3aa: CASNLQGAETGELFF; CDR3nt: TGTGCCAGCAATCTACAGGGGGCGGAGACCGGGGAGCTGTTTTTT
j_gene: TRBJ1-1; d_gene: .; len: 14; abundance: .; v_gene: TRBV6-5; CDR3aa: CASNTGGGYTEAFF; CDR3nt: TGTGCCAGCAATACCGGGGGTGGGTACACTGAAGCTTTCTTT
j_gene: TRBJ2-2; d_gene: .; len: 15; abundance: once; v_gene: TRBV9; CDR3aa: CASSVGQRGTGELFF; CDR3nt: TGTGCCAGCAGCGTAGGGCAGAGGGGCACCGGGGAGCTGTTTTTT
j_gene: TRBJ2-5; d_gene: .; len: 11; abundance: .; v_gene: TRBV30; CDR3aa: CAWDPGETQYF; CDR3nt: TGTGCCTGGGACCCCGGGGAGACCCAGTACTTC
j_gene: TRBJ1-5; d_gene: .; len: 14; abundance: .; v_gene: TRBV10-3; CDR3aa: CAISEVGGDQPQHF; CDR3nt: TGTGCCATCAGTGAGGTGGGGGGGGATCAGCCCCAGCATTTT
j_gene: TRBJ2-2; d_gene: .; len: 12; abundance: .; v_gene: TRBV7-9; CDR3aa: CASSQGLRELFF; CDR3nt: TGTGCCAGCAGCCAGGGCTTGAGGGAGCTGTTTTTT
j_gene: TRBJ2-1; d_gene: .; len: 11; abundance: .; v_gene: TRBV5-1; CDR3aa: CASSSGTVVFF; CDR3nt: TGTGCCAGCAGCTCCGGGACTGTGGTGTTCTTC
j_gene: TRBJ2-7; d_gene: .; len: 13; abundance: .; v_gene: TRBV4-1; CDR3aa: CASSQVLSGEQYF; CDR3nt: TGCGCCAGCAGCCAAGTGCTCTCCGGCGAGCAGTACTTC
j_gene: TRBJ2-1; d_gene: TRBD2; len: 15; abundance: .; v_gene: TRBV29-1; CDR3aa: CSVEVVAGANNEQFF; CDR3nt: TGCAGCGTTGAAGTGGTAGCGGGGGCGAACAATGAGCAGTTCTTC
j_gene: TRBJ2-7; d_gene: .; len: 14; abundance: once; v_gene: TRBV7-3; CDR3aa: CASSLSHGYYEQYF; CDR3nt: TGTGCCAGCAGCTTATCCCATGGATACTACGAGCAGTACTTC
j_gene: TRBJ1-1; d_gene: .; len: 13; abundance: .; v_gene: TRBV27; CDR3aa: CASSLVQNTEAFF; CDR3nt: TGTGCCAGCAGTTTGGTTCAGAACACTGAAGCTTTCTTT
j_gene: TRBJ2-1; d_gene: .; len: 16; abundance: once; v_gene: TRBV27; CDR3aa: CASSHGILERSNEQFF; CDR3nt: TGTGCCAGCAGTCATGGTATTCTAGAGCGCAGCAATGAGCAGTTCTTC
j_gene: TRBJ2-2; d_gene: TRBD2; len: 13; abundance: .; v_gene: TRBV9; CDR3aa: CASRGGGTGELFF; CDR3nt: TGTGCCTCCCGTGGGGGGGGTACCGGGGAGCTGTTTTTT